A few counts support the clone carrying this T cell receptor (beta chain). These data belong to a study of blood T cell repertoires in COVID-19. Methods used by the authors: How many nucleated cells were present was estimated from reference gene primer amplification. Method: immunoSEQ multiplex PCR; TCRdb's copy keeps in-frame clones and lacks some. V, J and clone size were drawn from that table, and D and trimming were deduced from the DNA. The sample has under 300,000 clones, 88% seen once; the top ten hold 2% to 2.5%. Trimming took 2 bases from V and 7 from J, leaving 15 bases between them. CDR1 SGHRS and CDR2 YFSETQ come from the germline V gene. This CDR3 contains 14 residues.

This clonotype was sampled from a woman aged 55-69 years in a cohort exposed to, infected with or recovered from COVID-19 (not recorded which). Sequencing used PBMCs or T cells enriched from blood (not recorded which). V gene TRBV5-1 combines with J gene TRBJ1-2; D perhaps matches TRBD1 (5 bases). The CDR3 region has the DNA TGCGCCAGCAGCTTATCCGGGGGGTACGCTGGCTACACCTTC. Amino acid sequence: CASSLSGGYAGYTF.